In its sample, the clone carrying this TCR beta chain was seen a few times. Its matching antigen is unknown. This specimen comes from a study of T cell repertoires in cytomegalovirus infection. About the research overall: Recently identified HLA-C-restricted CMV epitopes and well-studied HLA-B-restricted CMV epitopes were used by the study. Public TCR beta signatures provided an indication of both CMV infection and a matching HLA type.

TCRdb itself ran the reads through MiXCR, one entry per CDR3 protein. The repertoire has 250,000 to 400,000 distinct CDR3 sequences, roughly 25% of them found once; the top ten carry 13%. General study results and limits: Dominating the ex vivo response were TCR beta clonotypes that were CMV-specific and HLA-C-restricted.

The sample consisted of cultured PBMCs, taken from culture after CMV antigen stimulation. The TCR was taken from a human donor in good health (CMV status not recorded). Some clones in this sample may be carry-over from other donors' samples.

The CDR3, as DNA: TGTGCCAGCACCCTCGGCATCGGGGAGCAGTTCTTC. This sequence encodes CASTLGIGEQFF. The genes are TRBV11-2 and TRBJ2-1, with unresolved D. The length of the CDR3 is 12 residues. Germline V gene lookup returns CDR1 SGHAT and CDR2 FQNNGV. V was cut by 7 bases and J by 10 bases, with 14 bases left in between.